These 16 T cell receptor beta chains were all obtained from the same sample, sequenced in a study of shared clonotypes between healthy human individuals. Naive CD8 cells, CD45RO-negative and positively selected for CCR7, excluded terminally differentiated effector memory CD45RA+ cells. Method: immunoSEQ multiplex PCR; TCRdb's copy keeps in-frame clones and lacks some. This sample has over 2,000,000 clones, with 85% to 95% found just once. Sequencing input: naive CD8+ T cells from PBMCs. The receptors originated from a man aged 18 to 35 in good health. Some clones in this sample may be carry-over from other donors' samples.

This clone was picked up one time. This sequence joins TRBV19 and TRBJ2-1, with D tentatively TRBD2 (6 bases). Trimming left V 6 bases short and J 5 bases short, with 23 bases between. Germline V gene data show CDR1 as LNHDA and CDR2 as SQIVND (reference sequence). The CDR3 spans 17 residues. The CDR3 region is CASRGRMGLPPNNEQFF. CDR3 bases: TGTGCCAGTAGGGGAAGGATGGGACTCCCCCCGAACAATGAGCAGTTCTTC.

As regards this clone: Other DNA sequences of this sample code for an identical CDR3. V is TRBV7-9 and J is TRBJ1-1; D gene uncertain. The V end lost 5 bases, the J end lost 7 bases, and 5 bases lay between the germline ends. The CDR3 is made up of 10 amino acids. Germline V CDR1 and CDR2: SEHNR, FQNEAQ (reference sequence). The CDR3 sequence is CASSLFEAFF. The CDR3 DNA reads TGTGCCAGCAGCCTTTTTGAAGCTTTCTTT.

This clone was picked up one time. The chain links TRBV5-6 to TRBJ1-1, with D hard to call. Germline CDR1 reads SGHDT; CDR2 reads YYEEEE. V lost 2 bases and J 3 bases, leaving 8 bases between the germline ends. CDR3 length: 13 residues. CDR3 bases: TGTGCCAGCAGCTTTCTGGGATACACTGAAGCTTTCTTT. Translating gives CASSFLGYTEAFF. The complete variable domain, with remaining parts taken from reference TRBV5-6 and TRBJ1-1, reads DAGVTQSPTHLIKTRGQQVTLRCSPKSGHDTVSWYQQALGQGPQFIFQYYEEEERQRGNFPDRFSGHQFPNYSSELNVNALLLGDSALYLCASSFLGYTEAFFGQGTRLTVV.

The gene calls are TRBV10-3 and TRBJ2-7; D is perhaps TRBD1 (6 bases). Per germline, CDR1 ENHRY and CDR2 SYGVKD. Deletions cut 4 bases from V and 2 bases from J, with 12 bases between. This CDR3 has 14 residues. DNA for the CDR3: TGTGCCATCAGTGGTTTGGACAGCGCCTACGAGCAGTACTTC. It is translated as CAISGLDSAYEQYF.

The chain links TRBV20-1 to TRBJ2-1; tentative D call: TRBD2 (6 bases). The CDR3 is made up of 11 amino acids. Per the germline V gene, CDR1 is DFQATT and CDR2 is SNEGSKA (reference sequence). The CDR3 region has the DNA TGCAGGGGGGGTGACTACAATGAGCAGTTCTTC. This codes for CRGGDYNEQFF.

This sequence joins TRBV29-1 and TRBJ2-7, with D possibly being TRBD1 (6 bases). The CDR3 contains 13 residues. V shed 7 bases and J shed 0 bases, with 13 bases lying between them. Germline V gene data show CDR1 as SQVTM and CDR2 as ANQGSEA. The chain's CDR3 is CSGQDPHSYEQYF. The CDR3 DNA reads as TGCAGCGGACAGGATCCGCACTCCTACGAGCAGTACTTC.

The chain is built from TRBV5-4 and TRBJ2-2; a weak D match, TRBD2 (5 bases). Trimming cost V 4 bases and J 2 bases, with 12 bases left between them. CDR1 and CDR2 (germline): SGHNT, YYREEE (reference sequence). The CDR3 consists of 15 residues. The CDR3 is CASSPRGSNTGELFF. DNA for the CDR3: TGTGCCAGCAGCCCCCGGGGTAGTAACACCGGGGAGCTGTTTTTT.

This sequence joins TRBV5-6 and TRBJ1-2; 8 nucleotides match TRBD1. Germline V lookup: CDR1 SGHDT, CDR2 YYEEEE. V gave up 6 bases and J gave up 2 bases; unmatched junction bases: 6. The CDR3 is made up of 14 amino acids. The CDR3 nucleotides read TGTGCCAGCAACCAAGGGACAGGCAACTATGGCTACACCTTC. Translating it yields CASNQGTGNYGYTF.

The CDR3 here is CASRSGQVPMEQYF. The CDR3 bases are TGTGCCAGCCGTAGTGGGCAGGTTCCCATGGAGCAGTACTTC. The V call is TRBV27, the J call TRBJ2-7; D is uncertain. The CDR3 contains 14 residues. CDR1 MNHEY and CDR2 SMNVEV come from the germline V gene (reference sequence). V lost 8 bases, J lost 7 bases, and 21 bases lay in between.

The genes are TRBV7-9 and TRBJ2-3; TRBD1 might be the D (6 bases). This CDR3 comprises 18 residues. V lost 4 bases to trimming and J lost 6 bases, with 26 bases between them. CDR1 is SEHNR, CDR2 FQNEAQ, per germline (reference sequence). CDR3 nucleotide sequence: TGTGCCAGCAGCTCGTCACTAGGCGGGCCGAGTAGGGGGGATACGCAGTATTTT. It specifies CASSSSLGGPSRGDTQYF.

With regard to this clone: Within the sample, other DNA sequences also encode this same CDR3. The CDR3 DNA reads as TGTGCCAGCAGTTACTCGCTAGATAGCAATCAGCCCCAGCATTTT. The encoded protein is CASSYSLDSNQPQHF. The gene calls are TRBV6-5 and TRBJ1-5; D gene uncertain. CDR1 is MNHEY, CDR2 SVGAGI, per germline. This CDR3 comprises 15 residues. Trimming took off 0 bases at V and 0 bases at J, with 6 bases between the two ends.

This clone came up once. V is TRBV10-3 and J is TRBJ1-1, with D possibly being TRBD1 (6 bases). The germline V and J ends were trimmed by 1 base and 2 bases, with 14 bases remaining between them. Germline CDR1 is ENHRY and CDR2 is SYGVKD. The CDR3 runs 16 residues. The DNA of the CDR3 is TGTGCCATCAGTGAGTTAGGGGGGAGGGGAAACACTGAAGCTTTCTTT. This sequence encodes CAISELGGRGNTEAFF.

The chain joins TRBV25-1 to TRBJ2-1; the D gene is possibly TRBD1 (6 bases). From germline, CDR1 is MGHDK and CDR2 SYGVNS. The CDR3 contains 12 residues. The V gene lost 5 bases and the J gene lost 9 bases, with 11 bases spanning the gap. CDR3: CASSTGNFEQFF. The CDR3 region has the DNA TGTGCCAGCAGTACAGGGAATTTTGAGCAGTTCTTC.

The chain combines TRBV15 with TRBJ2-7; 7 bases match TRBD2. The V gene's germline CDR1 is LNHNV and CDR2 YYDKDF (reference sequence). V shed 5 bases, J shed 0 bases, and the junction held 7 bases outside the gene matches. The CDR3 extends over 15 amino acids. The CDR3 here is CATSSGRDFSYEQYF. CDR3 bases: TGTGCCACCAGCTCAGGGAGGGACTTCTCCTACGAGCAGTACTTC.

V and J are TRBV6-5 and TRBJ1-4; D possibly corresponds to TRBD1 (5 bases). Germline CDR1 and CDR2: MNHEY and SVGAGI. The CDR3 spans 15 residues. V lost 2 bases and J 8 bases, leaving 15 bases between the germline ends. CDR3 DNA: TGTGCCAGCAGTTACGGGCAGGGAGGAGGGGAAAAACTGTTTTTT. Amino acid sequence: CASSYGQGGGEKLFF.

The chain recombines TRBV7-9 with TRBJ2-2; tentative D call: TRBD2 (5 bases). Per the germline V gene, CDR1 is SEHNR and CDR2 is FQNEAQ (reference sequence). This CDR3 has 14 residues. Deletions cut 3 bases from V and 6 bases from J, with 11 bases between. The CDR3 DNA reads TGTGCCAGCAGCTTTTTGGGAGAGGCCGGGGAGCTGTTTTTT. Amino acids: CASSFLGEAGELFF.